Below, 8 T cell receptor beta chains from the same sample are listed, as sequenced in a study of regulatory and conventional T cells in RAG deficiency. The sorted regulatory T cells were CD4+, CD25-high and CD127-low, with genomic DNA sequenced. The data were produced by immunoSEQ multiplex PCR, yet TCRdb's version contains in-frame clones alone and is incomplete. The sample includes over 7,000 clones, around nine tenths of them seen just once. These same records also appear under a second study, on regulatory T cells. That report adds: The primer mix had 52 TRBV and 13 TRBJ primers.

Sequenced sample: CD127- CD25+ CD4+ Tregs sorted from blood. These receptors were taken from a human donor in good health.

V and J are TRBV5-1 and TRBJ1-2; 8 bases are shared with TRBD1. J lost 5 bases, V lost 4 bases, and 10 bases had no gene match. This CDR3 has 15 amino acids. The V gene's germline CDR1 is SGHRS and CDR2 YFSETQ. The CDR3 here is CASSLTGQGVYGYTF. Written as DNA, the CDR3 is TGCGCCAGCAGCCTCACCGGACAGGGAGTTTATGGCTACACCTTC.

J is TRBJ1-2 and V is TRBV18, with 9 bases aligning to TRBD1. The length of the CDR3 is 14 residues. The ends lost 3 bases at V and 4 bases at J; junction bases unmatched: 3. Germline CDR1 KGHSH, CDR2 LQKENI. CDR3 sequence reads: CASSPGTGIYGYTF. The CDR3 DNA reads TGTGCCAGCTCACCCGGGACAGGGATCTATGGCTACACCTTC.

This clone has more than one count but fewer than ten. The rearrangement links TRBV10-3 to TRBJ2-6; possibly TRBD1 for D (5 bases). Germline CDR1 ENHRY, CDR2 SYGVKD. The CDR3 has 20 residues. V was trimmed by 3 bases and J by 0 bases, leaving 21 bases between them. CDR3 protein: CAISEVPDSAPTSGANVLTF. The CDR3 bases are TGTGCCATCAGTGAAGTCCCCGACAGCGCCCCAACCTCTGGGGCCAACGTCCTGACTTTC.

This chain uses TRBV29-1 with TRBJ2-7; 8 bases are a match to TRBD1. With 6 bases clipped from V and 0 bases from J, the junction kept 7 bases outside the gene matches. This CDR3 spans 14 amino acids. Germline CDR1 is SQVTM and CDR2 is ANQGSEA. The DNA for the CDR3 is TGCAGCGTGATGGACAGGGCGAGCTCCTACGAGCAGTACTTC. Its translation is CSVMDRASSYEQYF.

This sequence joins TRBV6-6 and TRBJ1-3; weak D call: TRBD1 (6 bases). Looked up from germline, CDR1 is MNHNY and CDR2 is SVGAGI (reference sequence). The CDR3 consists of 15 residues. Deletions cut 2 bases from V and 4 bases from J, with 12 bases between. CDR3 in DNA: TGTGCCAGCAGTTACAGGAGGCAGGGGGGAAACACCATATATTTT. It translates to CASSYRRQGGNTIYF.

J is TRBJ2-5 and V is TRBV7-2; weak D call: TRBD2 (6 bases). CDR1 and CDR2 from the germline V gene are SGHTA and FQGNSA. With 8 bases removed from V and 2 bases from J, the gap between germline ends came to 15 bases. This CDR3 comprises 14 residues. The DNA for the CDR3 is TGTGCCAGCGCGTTCGCGGGGATTCAAGAGACCCAGTACTTC. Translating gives CASAFAGIQETQYF.

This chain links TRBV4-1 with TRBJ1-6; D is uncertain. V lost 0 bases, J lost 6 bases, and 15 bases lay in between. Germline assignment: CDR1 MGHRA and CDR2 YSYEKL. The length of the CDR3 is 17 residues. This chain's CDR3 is CASSQEAFERTNSPLHF. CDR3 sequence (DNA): TGCGCCAGCAGCCAAGAAGCTTTCGAGAGAACTAATTCACCCCTCCACTTT.

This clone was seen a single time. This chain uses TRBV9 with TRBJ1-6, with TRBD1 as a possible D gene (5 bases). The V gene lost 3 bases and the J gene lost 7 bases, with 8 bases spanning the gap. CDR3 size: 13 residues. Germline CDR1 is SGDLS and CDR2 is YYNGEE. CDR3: CASSADRNSPLHF. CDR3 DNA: TGTGCCAGCAGCGCTGACAGAAATTCACCCCTCCACTTT.